This is a list of T cell receptor beta chains from one sample in a study of blood T cell repertoires in COVID-19. The assay was immunoSEQ multiplex PCR, and TCRdb's table has in-frame clones only and misses some. Among some 220,000 clones listed, 85% were seen once. The source material was peripheral blood. All receptors come from a man aged 45-65 years with COVID-19, enrolled during active disease. Each CDR3 is given with its conserved first and last residue. A D gene is named only where the DNA matches it firmly.

d_gene	j_gene	v_gene	CDR3aa
.	TRBJ2-7	TRBV9	CASSPEGGIAHEQYF
.	TRBJ2-2	TRBV19	CAASNANTGELFF
TRBD1	TRBJ1-1	TRBV7-7	CASSSAGQSNTEAFF
.	TRBJ1-5	TRBV6-2/TRBV6-3	CASSVRGNQPQHF
TRBD1	TRBJ1-2	TRBV4-3	CASSQLTGVDGYTF
TRBD1	TRBJ2-7	TRBV7-9	CASSSLRTGSHEQYF
.	TRBJ1-4	TRBV30	CAWSLTGLGEKLFF
TRBD1	TRBJ1-2	TRBV12-3/TRBV12-4	CASTKPGQGRYTF
.	TRBJ1-2	TRBV9	CASSVVEGLGYGYTF
.	TRBJ2-7	TRBV10-3	CAISDQTTGRSYEQYF
TRBD1	TRBJ1-1	TRBV5-1	CASSLAGGGYTEAFF
.	TRBJ2-3	TRBV19	CASRIQGSFGTDTQYF
.	TRBJ2-7	TRBV10-3	CAISEKGVSYEQYF
TRBD1	TRBJ1-1	TRBV9	CASSSIGQGGDTEAFF
TRBD2	TRBJ2-5	TRBV9	CASSVGTSGGARVETQYF
.	TRBJ1-4	TRBV12-3/TRBV12-4	CASSQGGYEKLFF
.	TRBJ2-7	TRBV7-8	CASSLAGSSYEQYF
.	TRBJ2-5	TRBV4-1	CASSQTGTAGGYQETQYF
.	TRBJ2-3	TRBV7-6	CASSLDGGATDTQYF
TRBD2	TRBJ2-3	TRBV9	CASSVTPGGDTQYF
TRBD2	TRBJ2-7	TRBV4-2	CASSHLSSGDTYEQYF
.	TRBJ1-5	TRBV2	CASTELGARGQPQHF
.	TRBJ1-2	TRBV3-1/TRBV3-2	CASSQGSGQRLLYGYTF
.	TRBJ2-7	TRBV5-6	CASSLDQGYEQYF
.	TRBJ2-1	TRBV5-1	CASSQTLRSYNEQFF
.	TRBJ2-1	TRBV10-3	CAISDRAGSSYNEQFF
TRBD1	TRBJ2-7	TRBV6-5	CASSYPGTGSEQYF
.	TRBJ1-2	TRBV27	CASSFRWSNYGYTF
.	TRBJ2-1	TRBV5-8	CASSSGYRGYNEQFF
TRBD1	TRBJ2-2	TRBV5-4	CASSKYKQGSNTGELFF
TRBD1	TRBJ2-1	TRBV11-2	CASRRQLAGDRGRYNEQFF
TRBD2	TRBJ2-1	TRBV19	CASTPRTGGYNEQFF
TRBD1	TRBJ1-5	TRBV5-1	CASSLEGTGYQPQHF
.	TRBJ2-7	TRBV27	CASSLGGSSYEQYF
TRBD2	TRBJ2-1	TRBV7-3	CASSSLSTSGGTYNEQFF
.	TRBJ1-4	TRBV19	CASTRGQDEKLFF
TRBD1	TRBJ1-1	TRBV30	CAWSGPGTGPTTEAFF
.	TRBJ1-3	TRBV10-1	CASRPDIHSGNTIYF
TRBD1	TRBJ2-7	TRBV11-2	CASSFRQGSYEQYF
TRBD1	TRBJ1-3	TRBV30	CAWSRGDSNSGNTIYF
.	TRBJ2-7	TRBV6-5	CASNPRDLRRYEQYF
TRBD1	TRBJ2-7	TRBV6-5	CASSSAGGIHYEQYF
TRBD1	TRBJ1-6	TRBV2	CASRPTGGMASPLHF
.	TRBJ2-5	TRBV10-3	CAISTQGQETQYF
.	TRBJ2-1	TRBV3-1/TRBV3-2	CASSQDHLGTNSYNEQFF
.	TRBJ1-1	TRBV10-3	CAIRSGGGSTEAFF
.	TRBJ1-2	TRBV12-3/TRBV12-4	CASSFVWADGYTF
TRBD1	TRBJ1-4	TRBV10-2	CASSGQGAGEKLFF
.	TRBJ1-4	TRBV6-2/TRBV6-3	CASSLQGREKLFF
TRBD1	TRBJ1-1	TRBV10-3	CAISDVRTGLDTEAFF
.	TRBJ2-1	TRBV5-4	CASSSTRPAQFF
TRBD1	TRBJ2-4	TRBV29-1	CSVGPDRNIQYF
.	TRBJ1-1	TRBV5-8	CASSLVVGQLNTEAFF
TRBD1	TRBJ1-4	TRBV4-3	CASSQVPGQATNEKLFF
TRBD1	TRBJ1-5	TRBV7-8	CASAGGRSNQPQHF
TRBD1	TRBJ1-2	TRBV6-5	CASTDRDLRGYTF
.	TRBJ2-1	TRBV3-1/TRBV3-2	CASSQNRNEQFF
.	TRBJ2-3	TRBV9	CASSAEGGAWDTQYF
.	TRBJ1-2	TRBV3-1/TRBV3-2	CASSKGGGADGYTF